The clone carrying this T cell receptor (beta chain) occurred once. CD8 memory combined CD45RO+ cells with CCR7-negative CD45RA+ TemRA cells. This entry is derived from a study of shared clonotypes between healthy human individuals. V was pared by 6 bases and J by 0 bases, with 5 bases between. The CDR3 sequence is 12 residues long. Germline CDR1 reads SGDLS; CDR2 reads YYNGEE. Sorted subsets were amplified in replicate PCRs using 150 to 250 ng DNA, roughly 30,000 T cell genomes. Some clones are missing from TCRdb's copy, which holds only in-frame ones; the method was immunoSEQ multiplex PCR. Among about 380,000 clones listed, 96% were seen once.

Sequenced input: memory CD8+ T cells sorted from blood. The subset denotes: CD45RO+ cells pooled with CCR7-negative TemRA cells. The J gene is TRBJ2-3, the V gene TRBV9; no reliable D call. The origin of this receptor is a man aged 30 to 39 in good health. CDR3 residues: CASKPSTDTQYF. CDR3 sequence (DNA): TGTGCCAGCAAGCCGAGCACAGATACGCAGTATTTT.